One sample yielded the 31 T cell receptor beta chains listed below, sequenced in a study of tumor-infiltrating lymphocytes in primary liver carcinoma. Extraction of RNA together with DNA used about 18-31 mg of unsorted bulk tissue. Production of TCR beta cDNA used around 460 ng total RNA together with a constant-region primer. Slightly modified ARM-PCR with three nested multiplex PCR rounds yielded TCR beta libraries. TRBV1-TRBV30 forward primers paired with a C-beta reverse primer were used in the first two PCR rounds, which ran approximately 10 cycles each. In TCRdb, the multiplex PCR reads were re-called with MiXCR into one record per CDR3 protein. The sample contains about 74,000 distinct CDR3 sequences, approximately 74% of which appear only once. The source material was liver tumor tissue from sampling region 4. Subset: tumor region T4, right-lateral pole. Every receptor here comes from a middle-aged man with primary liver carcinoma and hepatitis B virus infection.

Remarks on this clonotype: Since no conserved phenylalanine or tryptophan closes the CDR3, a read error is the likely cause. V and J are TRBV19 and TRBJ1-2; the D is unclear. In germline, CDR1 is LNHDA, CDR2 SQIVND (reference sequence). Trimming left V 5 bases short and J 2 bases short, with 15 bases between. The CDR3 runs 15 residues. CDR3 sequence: CASSGEHEWNYGYTS. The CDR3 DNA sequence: TGTGCCAGTAGTGGGGAGCATGAGTGGAACTATGGCTACACCTCC.

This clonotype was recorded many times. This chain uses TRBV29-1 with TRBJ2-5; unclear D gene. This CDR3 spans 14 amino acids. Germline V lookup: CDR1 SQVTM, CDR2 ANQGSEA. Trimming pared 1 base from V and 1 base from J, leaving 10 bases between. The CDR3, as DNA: TGCAGCGTTGAAGGCGGACGCGCCCAAGAGACCCAGTACTTC. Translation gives CSVEGGRAQETQYF.

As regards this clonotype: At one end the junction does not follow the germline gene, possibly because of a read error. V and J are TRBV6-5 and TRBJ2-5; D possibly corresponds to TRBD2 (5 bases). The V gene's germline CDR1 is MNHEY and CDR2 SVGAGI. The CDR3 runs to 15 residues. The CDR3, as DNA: TGTACCAGCACCGGAGAAGGGAGCCGGAAAGAGACCCAGTACTTC. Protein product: CTSTGEGSRKETQYF.

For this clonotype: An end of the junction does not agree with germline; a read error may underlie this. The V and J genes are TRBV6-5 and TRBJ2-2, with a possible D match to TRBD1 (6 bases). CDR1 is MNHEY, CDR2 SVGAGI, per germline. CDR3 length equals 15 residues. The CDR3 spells CASSRDMDDTGELFF. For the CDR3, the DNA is TGCGCCAGCAGTCGGGACATGGACGACACCGGGGAGCTGTTTTTT.

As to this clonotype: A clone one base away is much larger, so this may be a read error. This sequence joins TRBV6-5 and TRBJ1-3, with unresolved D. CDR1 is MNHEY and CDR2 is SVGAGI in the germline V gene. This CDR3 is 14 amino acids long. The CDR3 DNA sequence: TGTGCCAGCAGAACCAAGGTGACTGGAAACACCATGTATTTT. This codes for CASRTKVTGNTMYF.

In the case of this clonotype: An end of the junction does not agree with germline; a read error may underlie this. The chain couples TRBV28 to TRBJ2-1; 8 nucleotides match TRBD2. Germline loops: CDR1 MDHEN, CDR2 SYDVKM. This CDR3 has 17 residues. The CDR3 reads CASSTFAGRATSNEQSF. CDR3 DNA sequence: TGTGCCAGCAGCACTTTCGCCGGGAGGGCCACGAGCAATGAGCAGTCCTTC.

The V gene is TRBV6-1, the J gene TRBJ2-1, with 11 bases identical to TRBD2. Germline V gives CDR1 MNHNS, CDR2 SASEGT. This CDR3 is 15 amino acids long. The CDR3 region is CVRSKWGLADNEQFF. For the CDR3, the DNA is TGTGTCAGAAGCAAATGGGGACTAGCGGACAATGAGCAGTTCTTC.

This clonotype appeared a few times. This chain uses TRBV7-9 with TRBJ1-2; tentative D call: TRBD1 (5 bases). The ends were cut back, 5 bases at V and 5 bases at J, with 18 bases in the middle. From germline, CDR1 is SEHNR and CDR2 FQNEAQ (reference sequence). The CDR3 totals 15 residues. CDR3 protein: CASSPPSGREYGYTF. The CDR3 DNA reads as TGTGCCAGCAGCCCACCATCGGGGCGGGAGTATGGCTACACCTTC.

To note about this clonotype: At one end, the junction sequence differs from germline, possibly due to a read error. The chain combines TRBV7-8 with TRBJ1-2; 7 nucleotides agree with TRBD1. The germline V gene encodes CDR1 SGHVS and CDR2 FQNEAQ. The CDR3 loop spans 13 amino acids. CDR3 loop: CASSLHRDSGYTF. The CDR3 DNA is TGTGCCAGCAGCTTGCACCGGGACAGTGGCTACACTTTC.

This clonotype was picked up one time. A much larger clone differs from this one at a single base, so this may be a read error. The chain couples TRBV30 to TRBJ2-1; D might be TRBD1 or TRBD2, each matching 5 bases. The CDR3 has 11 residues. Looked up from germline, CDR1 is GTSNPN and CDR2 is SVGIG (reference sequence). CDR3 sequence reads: CAWSYGGEQLF. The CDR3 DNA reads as TGTGCCTGGAGCTATGGGGGTGAGCAGTTATTC.

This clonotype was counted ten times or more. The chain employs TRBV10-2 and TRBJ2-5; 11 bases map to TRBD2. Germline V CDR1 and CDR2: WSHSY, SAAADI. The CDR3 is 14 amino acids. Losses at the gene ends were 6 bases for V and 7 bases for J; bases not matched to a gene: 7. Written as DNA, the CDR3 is TGCGCCAGCAGAGAGACTAGCGGGGCGGGGACCCAGTACTTC. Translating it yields CASRETSGAGTQYF.

The CDR3 loop reads CASTIGASYEQYF. The CDR3 DNA reads as TGCGCCAGCACGATAGGAGCCTCCTACGAGCAGTACTTC. The V gene is TRBV5-1, the J gene TRBJ2-7, with D uncertain. The CDR3 extends over 13 amino acids. V gave up 6 bases and J gave up 0 bases, with 10 bases separating them. CDR1 is SGHRS and CDR2 is YFSETQ in the germline V gene. Supplemented by reference TRBV5-1 and TRBJ2-7, the full variable domain reads KAGVTQTPRYLIKTRGQQVTLSCSPISGHRSVSWYQQTPGQGLQFLFEYFSETQRNKGNFPGRFSGRQFSNSRSEMNVSTLELGDSALYLCASTIGASYEQYFGPGTRLTVT.

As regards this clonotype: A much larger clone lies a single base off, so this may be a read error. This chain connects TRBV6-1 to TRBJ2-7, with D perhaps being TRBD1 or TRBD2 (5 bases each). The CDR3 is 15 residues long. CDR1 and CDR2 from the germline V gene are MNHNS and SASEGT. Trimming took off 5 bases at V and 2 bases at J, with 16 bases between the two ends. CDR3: CASSSGSSRAYEQYF. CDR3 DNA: TGTGCCAGCAGTAGTGGGAGTTCCAGGGCCTACGAGCAGTACTTC.

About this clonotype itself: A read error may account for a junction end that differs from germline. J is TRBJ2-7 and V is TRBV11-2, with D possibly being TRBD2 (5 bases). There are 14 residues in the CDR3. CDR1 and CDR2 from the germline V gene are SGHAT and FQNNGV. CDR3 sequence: CACSLADGAYEQYF. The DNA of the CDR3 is TGTGCCTGCAGCCTAGCCGACGGAGCCTACGAGCAGTACTTC.

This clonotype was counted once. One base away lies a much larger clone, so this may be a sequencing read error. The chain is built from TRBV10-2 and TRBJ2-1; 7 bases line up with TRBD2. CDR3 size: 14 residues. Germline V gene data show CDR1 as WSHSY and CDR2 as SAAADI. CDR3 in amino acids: CVSSGTSDYNERFF. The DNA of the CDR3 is TGCGTCAGCAGTGGAACTAGCGACTACAATGAGCGGTTCTTC.

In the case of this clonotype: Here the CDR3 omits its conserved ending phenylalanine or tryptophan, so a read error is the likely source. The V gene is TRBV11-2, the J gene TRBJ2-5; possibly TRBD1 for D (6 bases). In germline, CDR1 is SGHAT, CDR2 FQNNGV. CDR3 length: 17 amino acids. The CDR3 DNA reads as TGTGCCTGCAGCTTAGTCAGTGGGGGCAGTCGGCAAGAGGCCCAGTACTCC. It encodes CACSLVSGGSRQEAQYS.

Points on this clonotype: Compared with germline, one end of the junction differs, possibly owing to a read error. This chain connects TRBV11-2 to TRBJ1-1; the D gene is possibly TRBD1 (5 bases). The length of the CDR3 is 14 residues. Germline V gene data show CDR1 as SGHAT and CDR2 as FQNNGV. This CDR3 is CASSPWNDGTEALF. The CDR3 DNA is TGTGCCAGCAGCCCCTGGAATGATGGGACTGAAGCTCTCTTT.

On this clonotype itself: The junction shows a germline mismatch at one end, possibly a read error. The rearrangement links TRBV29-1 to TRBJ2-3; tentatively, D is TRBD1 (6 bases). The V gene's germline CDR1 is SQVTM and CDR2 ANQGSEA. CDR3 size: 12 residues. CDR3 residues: CTVAGERLGEFF. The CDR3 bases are TGCACCGTGGCAGGGGAACGCCTCGGGGAGTTTTTT.

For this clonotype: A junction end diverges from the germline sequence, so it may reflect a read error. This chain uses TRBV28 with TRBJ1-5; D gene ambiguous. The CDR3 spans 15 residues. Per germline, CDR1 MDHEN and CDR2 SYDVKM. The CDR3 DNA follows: TGTGCCAGCAGAACTTTTTCCCATAGCAATCGGCCCCAGCATTTT. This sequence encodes CASRTFSHSNRPQHF.

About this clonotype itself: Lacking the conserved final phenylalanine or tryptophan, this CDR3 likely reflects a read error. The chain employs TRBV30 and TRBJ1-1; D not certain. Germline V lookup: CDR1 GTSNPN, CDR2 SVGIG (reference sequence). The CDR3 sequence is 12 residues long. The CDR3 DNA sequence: TGTGCCTGGAGTGTTCTACGGTCTGATGCTTTCCTT. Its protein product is CAWSVLRSDAFL.

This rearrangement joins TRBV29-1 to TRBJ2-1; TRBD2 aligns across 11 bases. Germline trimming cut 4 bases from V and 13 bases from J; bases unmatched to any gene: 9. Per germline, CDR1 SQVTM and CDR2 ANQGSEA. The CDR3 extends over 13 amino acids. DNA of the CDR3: TGCAGCGTTGGGGGACTAGCGGACAAAGAACAGTTCTTC. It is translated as CSVGGLADKEQFF.

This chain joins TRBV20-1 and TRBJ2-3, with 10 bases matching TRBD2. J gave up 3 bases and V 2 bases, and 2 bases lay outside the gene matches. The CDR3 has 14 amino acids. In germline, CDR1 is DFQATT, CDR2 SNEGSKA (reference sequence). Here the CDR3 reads CSARQTSGTDTQYF. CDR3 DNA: TGCAGTGCTAGACAGACTAGCGGGACAGATACGCAGTATTTT.

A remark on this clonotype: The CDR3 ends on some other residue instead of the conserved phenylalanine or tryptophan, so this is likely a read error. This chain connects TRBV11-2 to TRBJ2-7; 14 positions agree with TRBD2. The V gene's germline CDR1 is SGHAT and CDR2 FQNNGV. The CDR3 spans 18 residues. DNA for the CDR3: TGTGCCAGCAACTTATCCGTTGGACTAGCGGGAGGAGGGTACGAGCAGTACTCC. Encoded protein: CASNLSVGLAGGGYEQYS.

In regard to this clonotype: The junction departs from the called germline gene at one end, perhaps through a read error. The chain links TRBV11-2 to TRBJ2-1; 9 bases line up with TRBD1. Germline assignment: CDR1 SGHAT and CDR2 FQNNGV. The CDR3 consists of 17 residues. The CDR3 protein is CASILTHGQGYMGKQFF. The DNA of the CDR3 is TGTGCCAGCATCTTAACCCACGGACAGGGGTACATGGGTAAACAGTTCTTC.

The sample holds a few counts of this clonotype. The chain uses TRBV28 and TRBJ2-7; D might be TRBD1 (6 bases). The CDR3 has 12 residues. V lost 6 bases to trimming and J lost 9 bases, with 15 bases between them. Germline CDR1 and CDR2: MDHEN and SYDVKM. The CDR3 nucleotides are TGTGCCAGCAGCCGCCCAGGGGCAGTGCAGTACTTC. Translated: CASSRPGAVQYF.

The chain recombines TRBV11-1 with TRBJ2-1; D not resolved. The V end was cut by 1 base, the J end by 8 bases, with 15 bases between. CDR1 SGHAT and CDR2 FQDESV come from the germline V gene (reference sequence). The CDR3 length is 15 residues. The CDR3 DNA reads TGTGCCAGCAGCTTAGAATCAAGCGTCTCCTATGAGCAGTTCTTC. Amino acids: CASSLESSVSYEQFF. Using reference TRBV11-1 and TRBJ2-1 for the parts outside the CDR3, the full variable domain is EAEVAQSPRYKITEKSQAVAFWCDPISGHATLYWYRQILGQGPELLVQFQDESVVDDSQLPKDRFSAERLKGVDSTLKIQPAELGDSAMYLCASSLESSVSYEQFFGPGTRLTVL.

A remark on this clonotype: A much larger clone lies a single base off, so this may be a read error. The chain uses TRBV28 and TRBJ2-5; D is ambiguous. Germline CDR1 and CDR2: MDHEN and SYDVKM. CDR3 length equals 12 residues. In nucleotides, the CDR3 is TGTGCCTGCAGCGAAGGTGGAGAGACCCAGTACTTC. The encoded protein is CACSEGGETQYF.

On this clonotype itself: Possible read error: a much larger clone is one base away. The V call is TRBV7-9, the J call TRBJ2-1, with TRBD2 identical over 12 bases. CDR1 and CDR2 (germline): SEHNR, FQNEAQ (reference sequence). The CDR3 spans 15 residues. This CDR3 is CASSSLAGGPYEQSF. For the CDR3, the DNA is TGTGCCAGCAGCTCCCTAGCGGGAGGGCCCTATGAGCAGTCCTTC.

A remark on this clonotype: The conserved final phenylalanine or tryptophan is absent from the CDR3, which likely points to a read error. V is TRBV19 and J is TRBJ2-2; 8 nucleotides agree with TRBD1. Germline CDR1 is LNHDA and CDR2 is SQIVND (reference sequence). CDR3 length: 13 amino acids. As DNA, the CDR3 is TGTACCACCGGGACAGGTGGGACCGGGGAGCTGTTTTTA. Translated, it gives CTTGTGGTGELFL.

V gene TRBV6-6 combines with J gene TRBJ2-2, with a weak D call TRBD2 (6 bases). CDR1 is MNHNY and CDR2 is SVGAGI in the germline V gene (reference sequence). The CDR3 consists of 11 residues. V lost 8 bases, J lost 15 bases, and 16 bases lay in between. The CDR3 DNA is TGTGCCAGCCGGGGCGGCGGGGTGTTGTTTTTT. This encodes CASRGGGVLFF.

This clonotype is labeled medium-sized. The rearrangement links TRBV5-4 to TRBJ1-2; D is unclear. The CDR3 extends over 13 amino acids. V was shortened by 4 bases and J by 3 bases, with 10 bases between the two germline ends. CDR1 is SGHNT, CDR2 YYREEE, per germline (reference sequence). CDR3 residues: CASSVDRHYGYTF. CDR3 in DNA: TGTGCCAGCAGCGTGGACCGCCACTATGGCTACACCTTC.